Each of the 22 T cell receptor beta chains below was sequenced from the same sample in a study of T cell repertoires in aging, cancer and after chemotherapy. TCR beta rearrangements were amplified from peripheral blood genomic DNA. A mixed TRB-A/B primer pool amplified rearranged TRB by multiplex touch-down PCR. TCRdb reanalysed the multiplex PCR reads using MiXCR and keeps one entry per CDR3 protein. The sample gives under 7,000 distinct CDR3 sequences, 30% of which show up once; roughly 6.6% is in the top ten. The specimen was blood. The receptors shown here come from a human donor in good health.

This clonotype was observed a few times. The chain is built from TRBV27 and TRBJ1-3; D is uncertain. CDR1 is MNHEY, CDR2 SMNVEV, per germline (reference sequence). The V end was cut by 10 bases, the J end by 3 bases, with 16 bases between. This CDR3 contains 14 residues. The CDR3 here is CATKPPGIGNTIYF. The CDR3, as DNA: TGTGCCACAAAACCTCCGGGGATTGGAAACACCATATATTTT.

By share of the sample, this clonotype is large. The chain joins TRBV29-1 to TRBJ2-1; D ambiguous. CDR1 and CDR2 from the germline V gene are SQVTM and ANQGSEA. This CDR3 has 12 amino acids. V shed 2 bases and J shed 5 bases, with 7 bases lying between them. The CDR3 nucleotides read TGCAGCGTTGAACTTAGGGACAATGAGCAGTTCTTC. Its protein is CSVELRDNEQFF.

A few counts support this clonotype. The genes are TRBV6-6 and TRBJ1-6, with no clear D. V was cut by 5 bases and J by 0 bases, with 14 bases left in between. Germline V lookup: CDR1 MNHNY, CDR2 SVGAGI (reference sequence). The CDR3 totals 17 residues. The CDR3, as DNA: TGTGCCAGCAGTCGTCTGGGCTCCGGCTCCTATAATTCACCCCTCCACTTT. Amino acid sequence: CASSRLGSGSYNSPLHF.

The chain joins TRBV15 to TRBJ1-2, with a weak D call TRBD1 (5 bases). The CDR3 covers 16 residues. Germline V gene lookup returns CDR1 LNHNV and CDR2 YYDKDF (reference sequence). Trimming pared 0 bases from V and 6 bases from J, leaving 17 bases between. The CDR3 region has the DNA TGTGCCACCAGCAGAGAAGAAGGGGCCCGCGCCAATGGCTACACCTTC. The encoded protein is CATSREEGARANGYTF. Combining the CDR3 with reference TRBV15 and TRBJ1-2 gives the whole variable domain DAMVIQNPRYQVTQFGKPVTLSCSQTLNHNVMYWYQQKSSQAPKLLFHYYDKDFNNEADTPDNFQSRRPNTSFCFLDIRSPGLGDTAMYLCATSREEGARANGYTFGSGTRLTVV.

Sample share makes this clonotype medium-sized. The chain combines TRBV5-5 with TRBJ2-5; tentative D call: TRBD1 (6 bases). Germline assignment: CDR1 SGHKS and CDR2 YYEKEE (reference sequence). The CDR3 extends over 14 amino acids. The V gene lost 1 base and the J gene lost 4 bases, with 11 bases spanning the gap. The CDR3 loop reads CASSLTQGSETQYF. The CDR3 bases are TGTGCCAGCAGCTTGACTCAGGGGTCAGAGACCCAGTACTTC.

The V and J genes are TRBV6-2 or TRBV6-3 and TRBJ1-2; TRBD1 aligns across 7 bases. The germline V gene encodes CDR1 MNHEY and CDR2 SVGEGT. With V trimmed by 5 bases and J by 5 bases, 14 bases remained unmatched. CDR3 size: 16 residues. The CDR3 bases are TGTGCCAGCAGTGAAAAACCCGAGTTACAGGGGTATGGCTACACCTTC. This sequence encodes CASSEKPELQGYGYTF.

This sequence joins TRBV6-5 and TRBJ1-5; TRBD1 aligns across 10 bases. V was clipped by 2 bases and J by 14 bases; unmatched bases: 6. CDR3 size: 13 residues. Per the germline V gene, CDR1 is MNHEY and CDR2 is SVGAGI. Here the CDR3 DNA reads TGTGCCAGCAGTTACAGGACAGGGGGGGGTAAGCATTTT. Translated, it gives CASSYRTGGGKHF.

This clonotype is medium-sized by share. V gene TRBV6-2 or TRBV6-3 combines with J gene TRBJ2-2; perhaps TRBD1 as D (6 bases). The CDR3 has 15 amino acids. Germline V gives CDR1 MNHEY, CDR2 SVGEGT. Deletions cut 7 bases from V and 6 bases from J, with 18 bases between. The DNA of the CDR3 is TGTGCCAGCACCGGCCGGGACACGGGGTCCGGGGAGCTGTTTTTT. Amino acids: CASTGRDTGSGELFF.

V gene TRBV14 combines with J gene TRBJ2-3; D not resolved. V was cut by 0 bases and J by 2 bases, with 15 bases left in between. Germline CDR1 SGHDN, CDR2 FVKESK. CDR3 length equals 17 residues. CDR3 region: CASSQDSERIFTDTQYF. The CDR3 DNA is TGTGCCAGCAGCCAAGATTCGGAACGGATCTTCACAGATACGCAGTATTTT.

V gene TRBV5-1 combines with J gene TRBJ1-1; TRBD1 is a possible D gene (5 bases). V lost 0 bases, J lost 5 bases, and 14 bases lay in between. This CDR3 spans 15 amino acids. The germline gives CDR1 SGHRS, CDR2 YFSETQ. The CDR3 bases are TGCGCCAGCAGCTTGGGGGGGGTTTCGGGGACTGAAGCTTTCTTT. This sequence encodes CASSLGGVSGTEAFF.

The chain combines TRBV20-1 with TRBJ2-3, with 11 positions matching TRBD1. The CDR3 covers 13 residues. The trim removed 5 bases at V and 6 bases at J, leaving 4 bases unmatched. Germline V gene sequence: CDR1 DFQATT, CDR2 SNEGSKA (reference sequence). CDR3 DNA: TGCAGTGCTGGGACAGGGGGAGAGGATACGCAGTATTTT. It yields the protein CSAGTGGEDTQYF.

The rearrangement links TRBV21-1 to TRBJ2-3. TRBV21-1 is classified as a pseudogene. This CDR3 region has 12 residues. The CDR3 protein is CASSVRRNTQYF. The CDR3 nucleotides are TGTGCCAGCAGCGTCCGGCGTAATACGCAGTATTTT.

This clonotype is termed medium-sized (0.01 to 0.1%). This chain uses TRBV27 with TRBJ2-7, with a possible D match to TRBD2 (7 bases). This CDR3 is 16 amino acids long. The germline CDR1 and CDR2 sequences are MNHEY and SMNVEV (reference sequence). Trimming cost V 6 bases and J 5 bases, with 23 bases left between them. The CDR3 region is CASSLRLGGGGHEQYF. CDR3 sequence (DNA): TGTGCCAGCAGCTTACGGTTGGGAGGGGGTGGGCACGAGCAGTACTTC.

The gene calls are TRBV4-3 and TRBJ1-5; possible D gene TRBD1, 5 bases. V was cut by 0 bases and J by 6 bases, with 12 bases left in between. The CDR3 spans 15 residues. Germline CDR1 LGHNA, CDR2 YSLEER. CDR3 nucleotides: TGCGCCAGCAGCCAAGAATGGGGGTTAGGTCAGCCCCAGCATTTT. Amino acids: CASSQEWGLGQPQHF.

The V gene is TRBV19, the J gene TRBJ1-1; 8 bases agree with TRBD1. Germline values: CDR1 LNHDA, CDR2 SQIVND (reference sequence). The CDR3 sequence is 11 residues long. The junction had 7 bases not matched to a gene; V was cut back by 5 bases and J by 14 bases. The CDR3 loop reads CASSFGQGKFF. For the CDR3, the DNA is TGTGCCAGTAGTTTCGGACAGGGTAAATTCTTT.

This clonotype was found a few times. The V and J genes are TRBV6-2 or TRBV6-3 and TRBJ2-7; 8 bases match TRBD1. Per germline, CDR1 MNHEY and CDR2 SVGEGT. The CDR3 loop spans 17 amino acids. Germline trimming cut 4 bases from V and 4 bases from J; bases unmatched to any gene: 15. The CDR3 is CASSSDVVRQGIYEQYF. CDR3 DNA: TGTGCCAGCAGTTCGGATGTCGTGAGACAGGGGATTTACGAGCAGTACTTC.

CDR3 nucleotide sequence: TGTGCCAGCACAGCCGGGGGTGGAAATCAGCCCCAGCATTTT. Translating it yields CASTAGGGNQPQHF. The gene calls are TRBV28 and TRBJ1-5, with D maybe TRBD1 (5 bases). CDR1 and CDR2 from the germline V gene are MDHEN and SYDVKM. CDR3 length: 14 residues. The V gene lost 7 bases and the J gene lost 4 bases, with 14 bases spanning the gap.

This chain connects TRBV10-3 to TRBJ1-1; TRBD1 is a possible D gene (6 bases). The CDR3 spans 14 residues. The germline V gene has CDR1 ENHRY and CDR2 SYGVKD. V lost 6 bases to trimming and J lost 4 bases, with 15 bases between them. The DNA for the CDR3 is TGTGCCATCAGAGACACTCAACAGGGCACTGAAGCTTTCTTT. It codes for CAIRDTQQGTEAFF.

This clonotype came up a few times. The chain employs TRBV7-2 and TRBJ2-3; 7 bases are a match to TRBD2. The CDR3 sequence is 16 residues long. Per germline, CDR1 SGHTA and CDR2 FQGNSA. J lost 4 bases, V lost 5 bases, and 12 bases had no gene match. The CDR3 region has the DNA TGTGCCAGCAGCGTGGGGGGGTTGGCGGGGTCAGATACGCAGTATTTT. This translates into CASSVGGLAGSDTQYF. The full variable domain, with the rest looked up from reference TRBV7-2 and TRBJ2-3, is GAGVSQSPSNKVTEKGKDVELRCDPISGHTALYWYRQSLGQGLEFLIYFQGNSAPDKSGLPSDRFSAERTGGSVSTLTIQRTQQEDSAVYLCASSVGGLAGSDTQYFGPGTRLTVL.

The CDR3, as DNA: TGTGCCAGCAGCTCGACAGGGGGAAACTTTGCAACTAATGAAAAACTGTTTTTT. Protein sequence: CASSSTGGNFATNEKLFF. The chain carries TRBV12-3 or TRBV12-4 and TRBJ1-4, with 9 bases that match TRBD1. The trim removed 6 bases at V and 0 bases at J, leaving 11 bases unmatched. The CDR3 extends over 18 amino acids.

This chain uses TRBV20-1 with TRBJ2-2; 12 nucleotides align to TRBD1. Germline CDR1 DFQATT, CDR2 SNEGSKA (reference sequence). The trim removed 3 bases at V and 6 bases at J, leaving 5 bases unmatched. This CDR3 spans 15 amino acids. DNA of the CDR3: TGCAGTGCTAGGGAGGGGACAGGGGGCTCCGGGGAGCTGTTTTTT. Protein: CSAREGTGGSGELFF.

This clonotype is classed as medium-sized (0.01 to 0.1%). The chain employs TRBV19 and TRBJ2-7, with D possibly matching TRBD1 (6 bases). Trimming stripped 5 bases from V and 5 bases from J, with 10 bases between. This CDR3 is built from 12 residues. Germline CDR1 reads LNHDA; CDR2 reads SQIVND (reference sequence). CDR3 bases: TGTGCCAGTAGTGTCGCAGGGGACGAGCAGTACTTC. This codes for CASSVAGDEQYF.